This T cell receptor (beta chain) was captured in a study of shared clonotypes between healthy human individuals. For the study at large: Three plates were used per donor for CD4 naive, three for CD4 memory, two for CD8 naive and one for CD8 memory.

Points on this clone: Its antigen is as yet unknown. Other DNA sequences from this sample encode an identical CDR3 as well.

Germline V gene sequence: CDR1 LGHNA, CDR2 YSLEER. V was trimmed by 0 bases and J by 5 bases, leaving 13 bases between them. This CDR3 is 16 amino acids long. CD45RO-negative, CCR7-selected cells formed the naive CD8 fraction, which excluded terminally differentiated effector memory CD45RA+ cells. Sequencing used immunoSEQ multiplex PCR; TCRdb keeps in-frame clones, though not all of them. In the table there are some 2.1 million clones, around 96% of which are singletons. Study results and limitations: All-four-donor shared clonotypes had higher generation probabilities than non-shared clonotypes did.

Sequenced sample: naive CD8+ T cells sorted from blood. The chain uses TRBV4-3 and TRBJ2-2; D may be TRBD1 or TRBD2 (5 bases each). The TCR originated in a man in his late teens or twenties in good health. The CDR3 is CASSQEFREGTGELFF. The DNA of the CDR3 is TGCGCCAGCAGCCAAGAGTTCAGAGAGGGGACCGGGGAGCTGTTTTTT.